Listed here are 22 T cell receptor beta chains from one sample, sequenced in a study of cytomegalovirus exposure and HLA in healthy donors. The method was immunoSEQ multiplex PCR; TCRdb's version includes in-frame clones alone and lacks a portion of them. The sample holds 120,000 or so clones, approximately 89% seen once. Sequencing used PBMCs. These receptor sequences come from a woman younger than 35 in good health and CMV-seronegative.

The chain recombines TRBV18 with TRBJ2-5, with D possibly TRBD2 on 5 matching bases. Germline V gives CDR1 KGHSH, CDR2 LQKENI. This CDR3 comprises 15 residues. Trimming took 2 bases from V and 3 from J, leaving 13 bases between them. CDR3 nucleotide sequence: TGTGCCAGCTCACCATTCGGAGGTATTGAAGAGACCCAGTACTTC. Its protein product is CASSPFGGIEETQYF.

CDR3 DNA: TGTGCCAGCAGTTTGTCACAGTCAGTAGGCTATGGCTACACCTTC. This codes for CASSLSQSVGYGYTF. The V and J genes are TRBV28 and TRBJ1-2; unclear D gene. CDR1 and CDR2 (germline): MDHEN, SYDVKM. V was shortened by 3 bases and J by 4 bases, with 15 bases between the two germline ends. CDR3 size: 15 residues.

The chain combines TRBV4-3 with TRBJ2-1; 13 bases align to TRBD2. This CDR3 comprises 15 residues. The ends lost 2 bases at V and 9 bases at J; junction bases unmatched: 4. Germline values: CDR1 LGHNA, CDR2 YSLEER. CDR3 nucleotide sequence: TGCGCCAGCAGCCAAACTAGCGGGAGGGCGGGTGAGCAGTTCTTC. Residues: CASSQTSGRAGEQFF.

This chain connects TRBV7-9 to TRBJ1-1; 10 bases line up with TRBD1. The V gene end was trimmed by 5 bases and the J gene end by 11 bases; junction bases not matched to a gene: 2. The CDR3 consists of 11 residues. CDR1 is SEHNR and CDR2 is FQNEAQ in the germline V gene (reference sequence). The DNA for the CDR3 is TGTGCCAGCAGCAGGGGACAGGGGGCTTTCTTT. It encodes CASSRGQGAFF. The full variable domain, rest sourced from reference TRBV7-9 and TRBJ1-1, is DTGVSQNPRHKITKRGQNVTFRCDPISEHNRLYWYRQTLGQGPEFLTYFQNEAQLEKSRLLSDRFSAERPKGSFSTLEIQRTEQGDSAMYLCASSRGQGAFFGQGTRLTVV.

The rearrangement links TRBV6-4 to TRBJ2-3, with 9 nucleotides matching TRBD2. Germline V gene sequence: CDR1 MRHNA, CDR2 SNTAGT. The V segment lost 4 bases and the J segment 1 base; nucleotides outside the gene matches: 0. CDR3 size: 14 residues. The CDR3 DNA reads TGTGCCAGCAGTGGACTAGCGGGCACAGATACGCAGTATTTT. Translating gives CASSGLAGTDTQYF.

The chain has TRBV28 and TRBJ1-2; no reliable D call. CDR3 length equals 15 residues. The germline CDR1 and CDR2 sequences are MDHEN and SYDVKM. Trimming cost V 5 bases and J 8 bases, with 21 bases left between them. The CDR3 here is CASSPGWALGRGYTF. In DNA, the CDR3 is TGTGCCAGCAGTCCTGGGTGGGCCCTGGGTAGGGGCTACACCTTC.

The chain is built from TRBV18 and TRBJ1-3; 8 bases align to TRBD1. The germline V gene has CDR1 KGHSH and CDR2 LQKENI. V shed 4 bases and J 4 bases; nucleotides not matched to a gene: 3. CDR3 length: 14 residues. CDR3 protein: CASSLTGEGNTIYF. In nucleotides, the CDR3 is TGTGCCAGCTCACTGACAGGGGAAGGAAACACCATATATTTT.

The V call is TRBV2, the J call TRBJ1-1; 8 bases match TRBD1. The J segment lost 5 bases and the V segment lost 4 bases, leaving 9 bases of the junction unmatched. This CDR3 contains 15 residues. Looked up from germline, CDR1 is SNHLY and CDR2 is FYNNEI. Here the CDR3 reads CASSGGQGSWTEAFF. For the CDR3, the DNA is TGTGCCAGCAGTGGCGGACAGGGATCCTGGACTGAAGCTTTCTTT.

Only one count was recorded for this clone. CDR3 amino acids: CAISELALAGPTYEQYF. As DNA, the CDR3 is TGTGCCATCAGTGAGCTCGCCCTAGCGGGGCCTACCTACGAGCAGTACTTC. The rearrangement uses TRBV10-3 and TRBJ2-7; 9 bases line up with TRBD2. CDR1 is ENHRY, CDR2 SYGVKD, per germline. This CDR3 has 17 amino acids. V lost 2 bases to trimming and J lost 2 bases; unmatched junction nucleotides: 10.

Only one count was recorded for this clone. The chain combines TRBV4-1 with TRBJ2-7; D remains unclear. With 0 bases removed from V and 4 bases from J, the gap between germline ends came to 7 bases. CDR1 MGHRA and CDR2 YSYEKL come from the germline V gene. The CDR3 consists of 13 residues. CDR3 coding DNA: TGCGCCAGCAGCCAAGATTCTAGATACGAGCAGTACTTC. It is translated as CASSQDSRYEQYF.

The V gene is TRBV2, the J gene TRBJ1-3, with a possible D match to TRBD1 (5 bases). This CDR3 is 15 amino acids long. The germline CDR1 and CDR2 sequences are SNHLY and FYNNEI. The ends were cut back, 2 bases at V and 3 bases at J, with 11 bases in the middle. The CDR3 nucleotides read TGTGCCAGCAGTGAATTTGGGGCTATTGGAAACACCATATATTTT. Its translation: CASSEFGAIGNTIYF.

Of note for this clone: This sample also contains other DNA sequences that code for the same CDR3. The chain has TRBV30 and TRBJ1-2; 11 nucleotides agree with TRBD1. The ends lost 2 bases at V and 2 bases at J; junction bases unmatched: 1. CDR3 size: 14 residues. Germline V gene lookup returns CDR1 GTSNPN and CDR2 SVGIG (reference sequence). The DNA of the CDR3 is TGTGCCTGGAGTCGGGACAGGGGGAACTATGGCTACACCTTC. Translating gives CAWSRDRGNYGYTF.

The rearrangement links TRBV11-2 to TRBJ1-2; 7 bases fit TRBD1. V shed 1 base and J 4 bases; nucleotides not matched to a gene: 3. The CDR3 extends over 14 amino acids. Germline assignment: CDR1 SGHAT and CDR2 FQNNGV. The CDR3, as DNA: TGTGCCAGCAGCTTAGGGGGGGACAGCTATGGCTACACCTTC. Its translation: CASSLGGDSYGYTF.

The DNA for the CDR3 is TGTGCCAGCAGTCCGCCGGGACAGGGGGCCGCTGAAGCTTTCTTT. Translating it yields CASSPPGQGAAEAFF. The rearrangement joins TRBV27 to TRBJ1-1, with 12 bases identical to TRBD1. CDR3 size: 15 residues. CDR1 MNHEY and CDR2 SMNVEV come from the germline V gene (reference sequence). Trimming took 5 bases from V and 6 from J; bases not matched to a gene: 7.

This clone has just one count. In nucleotides, the CDR3 is TGCGCCAGTTGTACTAGCGGGGGGGACCTAGGCAAAAACATTCAGTACTTC. This encodes CASCTSGGDLGKNIQYF. J is TRBJ2-4 and V is TRBV4-1, with 13 bases matching TRBD2. Germline V gene lookup returns CDR1 MGHRA and CDR2 YSYEKL. The trim removed 9 bases at V and 3 bases at J, leaving 11 bases unmatched. This CDR3 contains 17 residues.

This clone was seen a handful of times. The V and J genes are TRBV30 and TRBJ2-1; D uncertain. This CDR3 has 13 residues. CDR1 is GTSNPN, CDR2 SVGIG, per germline (reference sequence). Trimming took off 2 bases at V and 9 bases at J, with 14 bases between the two ends. The CDR3 sequence is CAWSNSLVAEQFF. CDR3 in DNA: TGTGCCTGGAGTAACAGCCTTGTGGCTGAGCAGTTCTTC.

This chain uses TRBV5-4 with TRBJ1-2, with TRBD1 matching 8 bases. The CDR3 runs 13 residues. The germline V gene encodes CDR1 SGHNT and CDR2 YYREEE (reference sequence). V gave up 2 bases and J gave up 8 bases; unmatched junction bases: 5. CDR3 nucleotides: TGTGCCAGCAGCTTCGGACAGGGCTTAGGCTACACCTTC. This encodes CASSFGQGLGYTF. Filled out from reference TRBV5-4 and TRBJ1-2, the complete variable domain reads ETGVTQSPTHLIKTRGQQVTLRCSSQSGHNTVSWYQQALGQGPQFIFQYYREEENGRGNFPPRFSGLQFPNYSSELNVNALELDDSALYLCASSFGQGLGYTFGSGTRLTVV.

The chain combines TRBV2 with TRBJ2-7; tentative D call: TRBD2 (6 bases). The CDR3 is 17 residues long. Per the germline V gene, CDR1 is SNHLY and CDR2 is FYNNEI. Trimming stripped 3 bases from V and 0 bases from J, with 18 bases between. CDR3 DNA: TGTGCCAGCAGTGATCTACCTAGCGACCTTAGCTCCTACGAGCAGTACGTC. Protein sequence: CASSDLPSDLSSYEQYV.

The chain links TRBV6-5 to TRBJ1-1, with a tentative D call TRBD1 (6 bases). Germline V gene lookup returns CDR1 MNHEY and CDR2 SVGAGI. The CDR3 totals 11 residues. The V end was cut by 4 bases, the J end by 10 bases, with 10 bases between. The CDR3: CASSSGEPAFF. The DNA of the CDR3 is TGTGCCAGCAGTTCAGGGGAACCAGCTTTCTTT.

The chain couples TRBV6-6 to TRBJ2-1, with a tentative D call TRBD1 (5 bases). The CDR3 extends over 13 amino acids. Germline V gene lookup returns CDR1 MNHNY and CDR2 SVGAGI (reference sequence). V was cut by 5 bases and J by 7 bases, with 12 bases left in between. The CDR3 nucleotides are TGTGCCAGCAGTCCGATGGGGCGGAATGAGCAGTTCTTC. Residues: CASSPMGRNEQFF.

The chain uses TRBV6-5 and TRBJ1-1; a possible D gene is TRBD1 (6 bases). From germline, CDR1 is MNHEY and CDR2 SVGAGI. This CDR3 is built from 13 residues. Deletions cut 5 bases from V and 5 bases from J, with 12 bases between. Written as DNA, the CDR3 is TGTGCCAGCAGTCCAGGGGTAACGACTGAAGCTTTCTTT. Residues: CASSPGVTTEAFF.

This chain links TRBV27 with TRBJ1-5; D is uncertain. V gave up 5 bases and J gave up 6 bases, with 8 bases separating them. The CDR3 has 12 amino acids. Germline V gene lookup returns CDR1 MNHEY and CDR2 SMNVEV (reference sequence). This CDR3 reads CASSTPGQPQHF. The CDR3 DNA follows: TGTGCCAGCAGTACCCCGGGTCAGCCCCAGCATTTT.